What follows is one TCR beta chain and its context. The data originate from a study of blood T cell repertoires in COVID-19. Turning to the study itself: COVID-19 samples from acute and convalescent phases originated in the United States, Italy and Spain. The cDNA or gDNA used as material had been derived from T cells, B-cell-depleted T cells, or PBMCs.

The length of the CDR3 is 16 residues. Germline V lookup: CDR1 SEHNR, CDR2 FQNEAQ (reference sequence). V lost 5 bases and J 3 bases, leaving 17 bases between the germline ends. As originally analysed: Amplified reference gene primers provided the basis for estimating nucleated cell counts. The table came from immunoSEQ multiplex PCR; TCRdb's copy has only in-frame clones and leaves some out. V, J and clone size are those of that table, while D and trimming were read from the DNA. The sample has around 150,000 clones; around 74% are singletons. Sequenced sample: peripheral blood. This receptor was identified in an elderly woman with acute or convalescent COVID-19. This chain joins TRBV7-9 and TRBJ2-1; possible D gene TRBD1, 6 bases. The CDR3 sequence: CASSREPGEDYNEQFF. In nucleotides, the CDR3 is TGTGCCAGCAGCCGAGAGCCAGGGGAAGACTACAATGAGCAGTTCTTC. Full variable domain (missing parts from reference TRBV7-9 and TRBJ2-1): DTGVSQNPRHKITKRGQNVTFRCDPISEHNRLYWYRQTLGQGPEFLTYFQNEAQLEKSRLLSDRFSAERPKGSFSTLEIQRTEQGDSAMYLCASSREPGEDYNEQFFGPGTRLTVL.